This T cell receptor (beta chain) was sequenced during a study of CD8+ T cells in alopecia areata. Treatment in this sample: oral pan-JAK inhibitor, 5-10 mg twice daily. Starting from PBMCs, sorting isolated CD4+ and CD8+ T cells. Trimming removed 2 bases at V and 5 bases at J, with 7 bases between. The CDR3 loop spans 14 amino acids. Germline CDR1 and CDR2: MNHEY and SVGAGI. The sequencing template was cDNA reverse transcribed from extracted RNA. Clones were read by immunoSEQ multiplex PCR, and TCRdb kept only the in-frame ones, dropping some. The top ten clones hold just under 0.5% of a sample with a few hundred thousand clones, 35% to 45% of them seen once.

The rearrangement links TRBV6-5 to TRBJ1-6; D unresolved. The sequences come from CD4+ T cells sorted from blood, collected between weeks 30 and 35, from a patient treated with tofacitinib. The source of this sequence is a human donor with alopecia areata. Here the CDR3 DNA reads TGTGCCAGCAGTTACGAGACGGATAATTCACCCCTCCACTTT. Amino acids: CASSYETDNSPLHF.